This TCR beta chain originates from a study of blood T cell repertoires in COVID-19. Background on the study: Collection of acute and convalescent COVID-19 samples took place in the United States, Italy and Spain. In each case, the material was cDNA or gDNA derived from T cells, B-cell-depleted T cells, or PBMCs.

In assigning cohorts, the study relied on participant-reported clinical history. CDR1 is SGHKS, CDR2 YYEKEE, per germline (reference sequence). Trimming took off 0 bases at V and 7 bases at J, with 11 bases between the two ends. The CDR3 extends over 14 amino acids. Assay used: immunoSEQ multiplex PCR; TCRdb lists only in-frame clones, some missing. The table lists a few hundred thousand clones, about 89% of them singletons. This clonotype was obtained from a human donor in a cohort exposed to, infected with or recovered from COVID-19 (not recorded which). The donor label of this sample is uncertain. The gene calls are TRBV5-5 and TRBJ1-5; D may be TRBD1 (6 bases). Sequences were obtained from PBMCs or T cells enriched from blood (not recorded which). The CDR3 reads CASSLDRARQPQHF. CDR3 nucleotides: TGTGCCAGCAGCTTGGACAGGGCTCGGCAGCCCCAGCATTTT.